This TCR beta chain is drawn from a study of T cell repertoires in cytomegalovirus infection. On the study more broadly: Researchers turned to recently identified HLA-C-restricted CMV epitopes as well as well-studied HLA-B-restricted ones.

Only a few counts were recorded for this clonotype. No antigen is known for it. Germline CDR1 reads SGHDT; CDR2 reads YYEEEE. V dropped 4 bases and J dropped 4; count of bases not matched to a gene: 9. The CDR3 has 16 amino acids. Each CDR3 protein is one row after TCRdb ran MiXCR on the reads. The sample yields under 850,000 distinct CDR3 sequences, around a third seen once. General study points: Within the response measured ex vivo, HLA-C-restricted CMV-specific TCR beta clonotypes were dominant.

The V and J genes are TRBV5-6 and TRBJ2-3, with TRBD2 identical over 10 bases. The origin of this receptor is a human donor in good health (CMV status not recorded). Some clones in this sample may be carry-over from other donors' samples. Sample: cultured PBMCs, taken from culture after CMV antigen stimulation. The CDR3 sequence is CASSIPPSGSPDTQYF. The DNA of the CDR3 is TGTGCCAGCAGCATCCCCCCTAGCGGGAGCCCAGATACGCAGTATTTT.